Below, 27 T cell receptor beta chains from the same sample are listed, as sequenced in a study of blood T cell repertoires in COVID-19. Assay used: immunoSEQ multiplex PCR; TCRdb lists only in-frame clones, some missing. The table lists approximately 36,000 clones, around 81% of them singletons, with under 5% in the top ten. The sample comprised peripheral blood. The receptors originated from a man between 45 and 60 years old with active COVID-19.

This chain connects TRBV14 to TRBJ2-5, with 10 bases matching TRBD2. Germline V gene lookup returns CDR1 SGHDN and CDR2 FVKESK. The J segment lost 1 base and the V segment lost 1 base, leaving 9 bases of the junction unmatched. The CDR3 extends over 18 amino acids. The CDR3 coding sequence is TGTGCCAGCAGCCAAGCGCCCCAGCGGGGGGGTTTCCAAGAGACCCAGTACTTC. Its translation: CASSQAPQRGGFQETQYF.

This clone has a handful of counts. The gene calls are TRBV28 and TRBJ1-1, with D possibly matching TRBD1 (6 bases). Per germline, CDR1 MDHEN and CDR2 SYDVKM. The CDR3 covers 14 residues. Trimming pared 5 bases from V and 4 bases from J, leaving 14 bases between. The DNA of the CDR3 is TGTGCCAGCAGTCCCGGACAGCACCCCACTGAAGCTTTCTTT. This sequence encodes CASSPGQHPTEAFF.

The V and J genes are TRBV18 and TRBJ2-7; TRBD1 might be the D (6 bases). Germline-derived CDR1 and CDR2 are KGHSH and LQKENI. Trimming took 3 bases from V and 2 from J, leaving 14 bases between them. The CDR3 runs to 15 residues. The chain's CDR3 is CASSPSQGSPYEQYF. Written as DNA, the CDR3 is TGTGCCAGCTCACCCTCACAGGGAAGTCCCTACGAGCAGTACTTC. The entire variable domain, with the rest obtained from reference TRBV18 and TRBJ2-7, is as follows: NAGVMQNPRHLVRRRGQEARLRCSPMKGHSHVYWYRQLPEEGLKFMVYLQKENIIDESGMPKERFSAEFPKEGPSILRIQQVVRGDSAAYFCASSPSQGSPYEQYFGPGTRLTVT.

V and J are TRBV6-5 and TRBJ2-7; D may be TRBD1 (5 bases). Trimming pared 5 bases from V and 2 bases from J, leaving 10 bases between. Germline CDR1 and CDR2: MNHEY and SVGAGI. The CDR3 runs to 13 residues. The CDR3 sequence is CASSLRVTYEQYF. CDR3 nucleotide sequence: TGTGCCAGCAGTCTCAGGGTAACCTACGAGCAGTACTTC.

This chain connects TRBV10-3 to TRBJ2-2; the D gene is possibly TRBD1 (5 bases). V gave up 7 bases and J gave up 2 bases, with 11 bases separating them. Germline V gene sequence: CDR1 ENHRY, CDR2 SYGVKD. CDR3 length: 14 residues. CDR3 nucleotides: TGTGCCATCAACCGGCAGGGAAACACCGGGGAGCTGTTTTTT. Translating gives CAINRQGNTGELFF.

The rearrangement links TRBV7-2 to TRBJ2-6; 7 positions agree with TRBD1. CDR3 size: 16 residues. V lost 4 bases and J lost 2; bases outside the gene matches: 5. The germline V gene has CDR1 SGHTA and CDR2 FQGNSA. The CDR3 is CASSSTGVPGANVLTF. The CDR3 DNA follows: TGTGCCAGCAGCTCCACAGGGGTCCCTGGGGCCAACGTCCTGACTTTC. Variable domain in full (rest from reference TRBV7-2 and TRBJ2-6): GAGVSQSPSNKVTEKGKDVELRCDPISGHTALYWYRQSLGQGLEFLIYFQGNSAPDKSGLPSDRFSAERTGGSVSTLTIQRTQQEDSAVYLCASSSTGVPGANVLTFGAGSRLTVL.

CDR3 amino acids: CASSRGLAGTFSYEQYF. The CDR3 bases are TGCGCCAGCAGCAGGGGACTAGCGGGGACCTTCTCCTACGAGCAGTACTTC. The gene calls are TRBV5-1 and TRBJ2-7; 13 bases fit TRBD2. The germline V gene encodes CDR1 SGHRS and CDR2 YFSETQ. This CDR3 contains 17 residues. V lost 4 bases, J lost 0 bases, and 7 bases stayed unmatched.

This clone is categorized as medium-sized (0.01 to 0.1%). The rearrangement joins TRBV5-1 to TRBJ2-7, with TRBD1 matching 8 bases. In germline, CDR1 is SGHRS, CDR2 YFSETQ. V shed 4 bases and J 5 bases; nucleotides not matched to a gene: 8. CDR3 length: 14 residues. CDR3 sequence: CASSQGQGVNEQYF. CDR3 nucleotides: TGCGCCAGCAGCCAAGGACAGGGCGTCAACGAGCAGTACTTC.

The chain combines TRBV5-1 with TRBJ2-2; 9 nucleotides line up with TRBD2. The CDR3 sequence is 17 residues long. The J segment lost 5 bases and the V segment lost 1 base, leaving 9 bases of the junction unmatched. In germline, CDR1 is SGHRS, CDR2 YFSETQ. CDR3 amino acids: CASSLNLAGKGTGELFF. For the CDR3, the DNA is TGCGCCAGCAGCTTGAACCTAGCGGGGAAGGGTACCGGGGAGCTGTTTTTT.

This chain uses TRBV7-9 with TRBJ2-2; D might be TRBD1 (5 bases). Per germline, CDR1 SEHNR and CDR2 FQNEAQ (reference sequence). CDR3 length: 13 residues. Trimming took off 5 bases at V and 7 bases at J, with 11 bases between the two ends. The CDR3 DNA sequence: TGTGCCAGCAGCCAGATCAGGGACGGGGAGCTGTTTTTT. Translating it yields CASSQIRDGELFF.

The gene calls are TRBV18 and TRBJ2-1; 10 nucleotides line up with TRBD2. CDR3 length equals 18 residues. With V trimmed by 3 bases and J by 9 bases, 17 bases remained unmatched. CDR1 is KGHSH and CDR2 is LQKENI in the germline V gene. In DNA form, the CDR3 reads TGTGCCAGCTCACCGGCTTCGAGCGGGGGGGCCGTCGGTATTGAGCAGTTCTTC. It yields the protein CASSPASSGGAVGIEQFF.

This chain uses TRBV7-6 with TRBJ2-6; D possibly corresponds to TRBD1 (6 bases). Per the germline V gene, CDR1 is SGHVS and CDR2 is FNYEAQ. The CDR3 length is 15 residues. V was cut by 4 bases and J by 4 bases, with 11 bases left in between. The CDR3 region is CASSSLGAGANVLTF. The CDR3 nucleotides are TGTGCCAGCAGCTCTTTGGGGGCAGGGGCCAACGTCCTGACTTTC. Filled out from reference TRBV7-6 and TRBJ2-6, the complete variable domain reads GAGVSQSPRYKVTKRGQDVALRCDPISGHVSLYWYRQALGQGPEFLTYFNYEAQQDKSGLPNDRFSAERPEGSISTLTIQRTEQRDSAMYRCASSSLGAGANVLTFGAGSRLTVL.

CDR3 DNA: TGTGCCAGCAGTGCCCCCTATCAGCGCCTAAAAGAGACCCAGTACTTC. This gives the protein CASSAPYQRLKETQYF. This chain uses TRBV25-1 with TRBJ2-5; D ambiguous. The germline V gene has CDR1 MGHDK and CDR2 SYGVNS. The CDR3 spans 16 residues. The V end was cut by 4 bases, the J end by 3 bases, with 18 bases between.

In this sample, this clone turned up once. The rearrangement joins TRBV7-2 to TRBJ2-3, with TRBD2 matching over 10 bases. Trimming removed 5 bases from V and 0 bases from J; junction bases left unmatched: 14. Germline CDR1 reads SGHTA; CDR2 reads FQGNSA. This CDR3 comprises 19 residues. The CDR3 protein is CASSQTGLAGVTSTDTQYF. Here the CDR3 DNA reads TGTGCCAGCAGCCAGACTGGGCTAGCGGGGGTGACTAGCACAGATACGCAGTATTTT.

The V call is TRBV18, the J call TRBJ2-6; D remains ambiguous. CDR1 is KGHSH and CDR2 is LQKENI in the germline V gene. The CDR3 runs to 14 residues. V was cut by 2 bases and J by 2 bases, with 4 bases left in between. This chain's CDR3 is CASSPEAGANVLTF. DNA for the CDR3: TGTGCCAGCTCACCAGAGGCTGGGGCCAACGTCCTGACTTTC.

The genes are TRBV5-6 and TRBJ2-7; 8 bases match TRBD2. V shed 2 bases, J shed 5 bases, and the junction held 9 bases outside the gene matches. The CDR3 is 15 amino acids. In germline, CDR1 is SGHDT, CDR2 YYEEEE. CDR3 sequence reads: CASSFPGGPHNEQYF. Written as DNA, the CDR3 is TGTGCCAGCAGCTTCCCGGGGGGGCCACACAACGAGCAGTACTTC.

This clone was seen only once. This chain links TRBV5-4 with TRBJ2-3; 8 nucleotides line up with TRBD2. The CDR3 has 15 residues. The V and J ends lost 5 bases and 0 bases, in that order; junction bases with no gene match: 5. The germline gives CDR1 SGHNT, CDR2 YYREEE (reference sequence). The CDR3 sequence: CASSSAGGSTDTQYF. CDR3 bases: TGTGCCAGCAGTTCGGCGGGGGGTAGCACAGATACGCAGTATTTT.

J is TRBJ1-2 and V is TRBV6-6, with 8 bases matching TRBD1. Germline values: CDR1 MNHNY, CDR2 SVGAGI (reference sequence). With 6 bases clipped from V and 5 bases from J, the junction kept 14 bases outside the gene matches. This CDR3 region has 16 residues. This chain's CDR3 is CASSPQGALNSYGYTF. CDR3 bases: TGTGCCAGCAGCCCTCAGGGGGCGCTTAATTCTTATGGCTACACCTTC.

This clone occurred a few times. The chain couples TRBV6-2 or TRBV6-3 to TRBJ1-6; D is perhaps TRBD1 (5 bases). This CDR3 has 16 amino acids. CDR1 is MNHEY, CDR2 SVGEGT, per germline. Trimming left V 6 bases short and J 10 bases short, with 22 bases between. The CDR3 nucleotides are TGTGCCAGCAGCTCTACTCTTGTGCAGGGTTGGTCACCCCTCCACTTT. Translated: CASSSTLVQGWSPLHF.

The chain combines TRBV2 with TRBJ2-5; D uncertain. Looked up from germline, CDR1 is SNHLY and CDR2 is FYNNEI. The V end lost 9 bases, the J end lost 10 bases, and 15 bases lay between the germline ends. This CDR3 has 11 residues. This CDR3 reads CASGPKPDQYF. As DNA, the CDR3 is TGTGCCAGTGGGCCCAAACCGGACCAGTACTTC.

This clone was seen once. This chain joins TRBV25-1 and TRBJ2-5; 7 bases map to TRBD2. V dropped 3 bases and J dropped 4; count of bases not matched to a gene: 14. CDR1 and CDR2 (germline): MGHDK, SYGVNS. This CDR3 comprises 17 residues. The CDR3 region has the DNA TGTGCCAGCAGTGATCCACCCCCCGGGAGGCCGTCAGAGACCCAGTACTTC. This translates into CASSDPPPGRPSETQYF.

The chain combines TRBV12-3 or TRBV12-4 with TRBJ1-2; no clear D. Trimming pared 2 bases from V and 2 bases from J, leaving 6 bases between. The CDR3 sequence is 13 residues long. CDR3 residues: CASSLSLNYGYTF. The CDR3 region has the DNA TGTGCCAGCAGTTTATCCCTAAACTATGGCTACACCTTC.

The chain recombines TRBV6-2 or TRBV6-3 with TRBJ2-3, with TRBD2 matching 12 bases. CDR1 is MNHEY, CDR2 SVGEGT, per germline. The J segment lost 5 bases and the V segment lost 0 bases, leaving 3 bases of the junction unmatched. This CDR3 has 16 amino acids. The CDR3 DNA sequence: TGTGCCAGCAGTTACTCGATACTAGCGGGGGGAGATACGCAGTATTTT. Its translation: CASSYSILAGGDTQYF.

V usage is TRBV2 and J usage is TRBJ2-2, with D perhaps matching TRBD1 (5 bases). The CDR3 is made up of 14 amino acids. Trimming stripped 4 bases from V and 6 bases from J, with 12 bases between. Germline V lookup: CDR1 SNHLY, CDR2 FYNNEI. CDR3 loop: CASSVQGIAGELFF. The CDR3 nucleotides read TGTGCCAGCAGTGTTCAGGGTATCGCCGGGGAGCTGTTTTTT.

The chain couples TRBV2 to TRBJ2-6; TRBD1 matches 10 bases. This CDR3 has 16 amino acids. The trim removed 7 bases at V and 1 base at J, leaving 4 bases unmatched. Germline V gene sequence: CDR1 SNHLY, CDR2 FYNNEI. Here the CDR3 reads CASTGDRGSGANVLTF. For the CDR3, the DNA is TGTGCCAGCACGGGGGACAGGGGTTCTGGGGCCAACGTCCTGACTTTC.

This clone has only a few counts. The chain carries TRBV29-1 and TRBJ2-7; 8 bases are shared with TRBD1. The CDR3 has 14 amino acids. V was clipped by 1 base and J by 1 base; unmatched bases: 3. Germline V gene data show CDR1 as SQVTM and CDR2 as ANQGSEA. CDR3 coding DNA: TGCAGCGTTGAAGGCGGGGACAGGTCCTACGAGCAGTACTTC. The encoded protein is CSVEGGDRSYEQYF.

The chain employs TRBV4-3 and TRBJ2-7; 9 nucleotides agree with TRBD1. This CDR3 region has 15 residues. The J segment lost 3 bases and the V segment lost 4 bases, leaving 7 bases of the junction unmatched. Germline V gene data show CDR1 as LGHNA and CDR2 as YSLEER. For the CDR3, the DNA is TGCGCCAGCAGCCCGACGGGACAGGGAAACTACGAGCAGTACTTC. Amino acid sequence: CASSPTGQGNYEQYF.